The 30 T cell receptor beta chains reported below all come from one sample, sequenced in a study of T cell changes during pregnancy in multiple sclerosis. The table came from immunoSEQ multiplex PCR; TCRdb's copy has only in-frame clones and leaves some out. Among about 57,000 clones listed, approximately 90% were seen once. The sample in question was peripheral blood, obtained after pregnancy. The source of these receptors is a female donor in good health, enrolled as a control in a pregnancy study.

The J gene is TRBJ2-7, the V gene TRBV25-1; 7 bases match TRBD2. Germline V gene sequence: CDR1 MGHDK, CDR2 SYGVNS. This CDR3 is built from 17 residues. After removal of 0 bases from V and 0 bases from J, the junction contained 8 bases not matched to a gene. Here the CDR3 reads CASSEYRGAGSSYEQYF. The CDR3 coding sequence is TGTGCCAGCAGTGAATATAGAGGAGCGGGAAGCTCCTACGAGCAGTACTTC.

The chain carries TRBV7-9 and TRBJ2-1; possible D gene TRBD2, 7 bases. The CDR3 extends over 16 amino acids. Per the germline V gene, CDR1 is SEHNR and CDR2 is FQNEAQ (reference sequence). V lost 4 bases to trimming and J lost 1 base, with 14 bases between them. Here the CDR3 DNA reads TGTGCCAGCAGCTCCAGGGGACTACCGTCCTACAATGAGCAGTTCTTC. This gives the protein CASSSRGLPSYNEQFF.

The chain recombines TRBV7-2 with TRBJ2-2; TRBD2 matches 14 bases. Germline CDR1 and CDR2: SGHTA and FQGNSA. V lost 6 bases and J lost 5; bases outside the gene matches: 8. This CDR3 has 17 amino acids. The CDR3 spells CASSWGLAGVGTGELFF. As DNA, the CDR3 is TGTGCCAGCAGTTGGGGACTAGCGGGAGTCGGAACCGGGGAGCTGTTTTTT.

This clone was detected once. The CDR3 is CASSYYSGPGYEQYF. The CDR3 bases are TGTGCCAGCAGTTACTATAGCGGACCGGGCTACGAGCAGTACTTC. The gene calls are TRBV6-6 and TRBJ2-7; perhaps TRBD2 as D (6 bases). This CDR3 comprises 15 residues. Germline loops: CDR1 MNHNY, CDR2 SVGAGI (reference sequence). Trimming left V 1 base short and J 3 bases short, with 13 bases between.

The chain is built from TRBV6-5 and TRBJ1-2; TRBD1 agrees at 7 bases. The CDR3 has 16 residues. Germline CDR1 and CDR2: MNHEY and SVGAGI. V lost 4 bases, J lost 3 bases, and 11 bases stayed unmatched. The CDR3 region has the DNA TGTGCCAGCAGTTCTCGGGACAGCGCCTACTACTATGGCTACACCTTC. As protein: CASSSRDSAYYYGYTF.

This clone was recorded only once. The chain joins TRBV9 to TRBJ1-2, with D perhaps matching TRBD1 (5 bases). Trimming took 2 bases from V and 4 from J, leaving 15 bases between them. CDR1 and CDR2 (germline): SGDLS, YYNGEE. The CDR3 covers 15 residues. CDR3 DNA: TGTGCCAGCAGCGTGCGTCAGGGCTCTTCCTATGGCTACACCTTC. Translating gives CASSVRQGSSYGYTF.

The CDR3 here is CASSSRLSSSVGEQFF. DNA of the CDR3: TGTGCCAGCAGCTCGAGGTTGAGCTCTAGCGTCGGGGAACAGTTCTTC. J is TRBJ2-1 and V is TRBV11-2; D possibly corresponds to TRBD2 (6 bases). CDR1 is SGHAT, CDR2 FQNNGV, per germline. This CDR3 region has 16 residues. Between the trimmed V and J ends, which lost 4 bases and 13 bases, there was a span of 26 bases.

The chain uses TRBV7-9 and TRBJ2-3, with D unclear. The germline V and J ends were trimmed by 3 bases and 0 bases, with 7 bases remaining between them. Germline CDR1 reads SEHNR; CDR2 reads FQNEAQ (reference sequence). The CDR3 contains 14 residues. The CDR3 loop reads CASSFRTSTDTQYF. The CDR3 DNA follows: TGTGCCAGCAGCTTTAGAACTAGCACAGATACGCAGTATTTT. The whole variable domain, filled in from reference TRBV7-9 and TRBJ2-3, reads DTGVSQNPRHKITKRGQNVTFRCDPISEHNRLYWYRQTLGQGPEFLTYFQNEAQLEKSRLLSDRFSAERPKGSFSTLEIQRTEQGDSAMYLCASSFRTSTDTQYFGPGTRLTVL.

The table lists this clone with a count of one. The CDR3 region has the DNA TGTGCTAGTGGCCAAAGCGGGAGCCCCTTGCAGGAGCAGTTCTTC. Residues: CASGQSGSPLQEQFF. V is TRBV12-5 and J is TRBJ2-1; TRBD2 aligns across 8 bases. This CDR3 spans 15 amino acids. Germline V CDR1 and CDR2: LGHNT, FRNRAP. J lost 10 bases, V lost 6 bases, and 14 bases had no gene match. The whole variable domain, remainder taken from reference TRBV12-5 and TRBJ2-1, is DARVTQTPRHKVTEMGQEVTMRCQPILGHNTVFWYRQTMMQGLELLAYFRNRAPLDDSGMPKDRFSAEMPDATLATLKIQPSEPRDSAVYFCASGQSGSPLQEQFFGPGTRLTVL.

J is TRBJ1-2 and V is TRBV2; 7 nucleotides align to TRBD1. With 6 bases clipped from V and 2 bases from J, the junction kept 9 bases outside the gene matches. Germline CDR1 and CDR2: SNHLY and FYNNEI. This CDR3 has 15 amino acids. In DNA, the CDR3 is TGTGCCAGCAGGGAGGGCTACAGGGGAAACTATGGCTACACCTTC. This sequence encodes CASREGYRGNYGYTF. Combining the CDR3 with reference TRBV2 and TRBJ1-2 gives the whole variable domain EPEVTQTPSHQVTQMGQEVILRCVPISNHLYFYWYRQILGQKVEFLVSFYNNEISEKSEIFDDQFSVERPDGSNFTLKIRSTKLEDSAMYFCASREGYRGNYGYTFGSGTRLTVV.

V is TRBV5-1 and J is TRBJ1-2, with D tentatively TRBD1 (6 bases). The V end lost 0 bases, the J end lost 8 bases, and 14 bases lay between the germline ends. The CDR3 is 14 residues long. The germline gives CDR1 SGHRS, CDR2 YFSETQ. CDR3: CASSLDGGSRGYTF. CDR3 sequence (DNA): TGCGCCAGCAGCTTGGATGGGGGCAGTCGGGGCTACACCTTC.

The chain has TRBV29-1 and TRBJ1-2; no clear D. V was shortened by 4 bases and J by 0 bases, with 12 bases between the two germline ends. The CDR3 has 14 amino acids. Germline V CDR1 and CDR2: SQVTM, ANQGSEA. The CDR3 DNA follows: TGCAGCGTTGCCCGCCGGGAACCTAACTATGGCTACACCTTC. It yields the protein CSVARREPNYGYTF.

The CDR3 loop is CASSFSGDLDTQYF. For the CDR3, the DNA is TGTGCCAGCAGCTTCTCAGGGGATCTAGATACGCAGTATTTT. The gene calls are TRBV7-2 and TRBJ2-3; D may be TRBD1 (6 bases). Germline V lookup: CDR1 SGHTA, CDR2 FQGNSA. Deletions cut 3 bases from V and 5 bases from J, with 12 bases between. The CDR3 contains 14 residues.

This clone has a single count. The V call is TRBV10-2, the J call TRBJ2-3; 10 bases are a match to TRBD1. CDR3 length equals 14 residues. V gave up 7 bases and J gave up 5 bases; unmatched junction bases: 6. From germline, CDR1 is WSHSY and CDR2 SAAADI. The CDR3 reads CASNRQGAGDTQYF. The DNA for the CDR3 is TGCGCCAGCAACCGACAGGGGGCAGGAGATACGCAGTATTTT.

The chain recombines TRBV6-5 with TRBJ2-3, with D perhaps matching TRBD2 (5 bases). Germline V lookup: CDR1 MNHEY, CDR2 SVGAGI. The CDR3 has 14 amino acids. V was cut by 6 bases and J by 6 bases, with 16 bases left in between. CDR3 sequence reads: CASSSDYFPDTQYF. In nucleotides, the CDR3 is TGTGCCAGCAGCTCCGACTACTTCCCCGATACGCAGTATTTT.

The chain is built from TRBV9 and TRBJ1-5, with TRBD1 as a possible D gene (5 bases). The CDR3 loop spans 15 amino acids. V shed 3 bases and J shed 0 bases, with 10 bases lying between them. Germline CDR1 and CDR2: SGDLS and YYNGEE. CDR3 nucleotides: TGTGCCAGCAGCGCTGGGGGGGATAGCAATCAGCCCCAGCATTTT. Translation gives CASSAGGDSNQPQHF.

The chain employs TRBV7-9 and TRBJ2-5; 8 nucleotides agree with TRBD1. Germline V CDR1 and CDR2: SEHNR, FQNEAQ (reference sequence). The CDR3 is made up of 15 amino acids. Trimming cost V 5 bases and J 1 base; bases outside gene matches: 6. The CDR3: CASSANGQGQETQYF. The CDR3 coding sequence is TGTGCCAGCAGCGCCAATGGACAGGGCCAAGAGACCCAGTACTTC.

This rearrangement joins TRBV5-4 to TRBJ2-1, with 11 bases identical to TRBD2. The germline V gene has CDR1 SGHNT and CDR2 YYREEE (reference sequence). The CDR3 totals 17 residues. The V gene end was trimmed by 4 bases and the J gene end by 5 bases; junction bases not matched to a gene: 11. The CDR3 region has the DNA TGTGCCAGCAGCCCCGGGGGTACTAGCGGGGGAAACAATGAGCAGTTCTTC. The encoded protein is CASSPGGTSGGNNEQFF.

The rearrangement uses TRBV2 and TRBJ2-7; D call uncertain. This CDR3 comprises 12 residues. Per germline, CDR1 SNHLY and CDR2 FYNNEI. V lost 3 bases to trimming and J lost 5 bases, with 8 bases between them. This CDR3 is CASSDNLDEQYF. CDR3 in DNA: TGTGCCAGCAGTGATAACCTAGACGAGCAGTACTTC.

The chain combines TRBV9 with TRBJ2-1; 8 bases are a match to TRBD2. The CDR3 is made up of 16 amino acids. Unmatched junction bases numbered 3, after V lost 1 base and J lost 0 bases. Germline loops: CDR1 SGDLS, CDR2 YYNGEE. The CDR3 DNA sequence: TGTGCCAGCAGCGTACGGCGGGGGGTCTCCTACAATGAGCAGTTCTTC. The encoded protein is CASSVRRGVSYNEQFF. The full variable domain, its missing parts supplied by reference TRBV9 and TRBJ2-1, is DSGVTQTPKHLITATGQRVTLRCSPRSGDLSVYWYQQSLDQGLQFLIQYYNGEERAKGNILERFSAQQFPDLHSELNLSSLELGDSALYFCASSVRRGVSYNEQFFGPGTRLTVL.

This clone was detected a few times. The chain combines TRBV7-3 with TRBJ2-1, with TRBD1 identical over 11 bases. With V trimmed by 5 bases and J by 8 bases, 8 bases remained unmatched. The germline gives CDR1 SGHTA, CDR2 FQGTGA. This CDR3 is 15 amino acids long. This chain's CDR3 is CASSQGTGGLDEQFF. The CDR3 DNA sequence: TGTGCCAGCAGCCAGGGGACAGGGGGTTTGGATGAGCAGTTCTTC.

V is TRBV12-5 and J is TRBJ2-1; TRBD2 matches 7 bases. Germline CDR1 and CDR2: LGHNT and FRNRAP. This CDR3 is built from 16 residues. The junction had 12 bases not matched to a gene; V was cut back by 6 bases and J by 4 bases. This chain's CDR3 is CASGILSGTHYNEQFF. CDR3 DNA: TGTGCTAGTGGCATTCTCAGCGGGACCCATTACAATGAGCAGTTCTTC.

With regard to this clone: This specimen includes other DNA sequences encoding the same CDR3. This chain uses TRBV19 with TRBJ2-7; TRBD1 matches 9 bases. The V gene's germline CDR1 is LNHDA and CDR2 SQIVND (reference sequence). This CDR3 contains 14 residues. The V segment lost 4 bases and the J segment 3 bases; nucleotides outside the gene matches: 4. The CDR3 bases are TGTGCCAGTAGTAGGGGGACAGGGAACTACGAGCAGTACTTC. This translates into CASSRGTGNYEQYF.

The chain couples TRBV4-3 to TRBJ2-2; no reliable D call. The germline V gene encodes CDR1 LGHNA and CDR2 YSLEER. The CDR3 runs to 14 residues. Trimming shortened V by 0 bases and J by 3 bases, and 5 bases separated the two germline ends. The CDR3, as DNA: TGCGCCAGCAGCCAAGAAACAGACACCGGGGAGCTGTTTTTT. Protein product: CASSQETDTGELFF.

V usage is TRBV13 and J usage is TRBJ1-2; 9 bases map to TRBD1. Germline V gene data show CDR1 as PRHDT and CDR2 as FYEKMQ (reference sequence). The junction had 6 bases not matched to a gene; V was cut back by 3 bases and J by 7 bases. This CDR3 is 14 amino acids long. CDR3 sequence (DNA): TGTGCCAGCAGCTTCCGACAGGGGGAAGGTGGCTACACCTTC. The encoded protein is CASSFRQGEGGYTF.

The chain uses TRBV7-8 and TRBJ1-3; D ambiguous. Germline V gene data show CDR1 as SGHVS and CDR2 as FQNEAQ. CDR3 length: 15 amino acids. V lost 4 bases and J 4 bases, leaving 14 bases between the germline ends. The CDR3 DNA reads as TGTGCCAGCAGCTCTACTGAACCGTCCGGAAACACCATATATTTT. Its translation is CASSSTEPSGNTIYF.

The chain combines TRBV10-3 with TRBJ1-2, with D possibly being TRBD1 (6 bases). V dropped 4 bases and J dropped 7 bases, with 25 bases sitting between them. CDR1 ENHRY and CDR2 SYGVKD come from the germline V gene. CDR3 size: 17 residues. Here the CDR3 DNA reads TGTGCCATCAGTGGAATCCCCGGGTCCACAGGGCAAGGTGGCTACACCTTC. Its translation is CAISGIPGSTGQGGYTF.

The chain joins TRBV9 to TRBJ2-1; weak D call: TRBD1 (6 bases). V lost 0 bases to trimming and J lost 7 bases, with 8 bases between them. In germline, CDR1 is SGDLS, CDR2 YYNGEE. This CDR3 has 13 residues. The CDR3 coding sequence is TGTGCCAGCAGCGTAGGAGGGGGAAATGAGCAGTTCTTC. The encoded protein is CASSVGGGNEQFF.

The rearrangement links TRBV18 to TRBJ2-3; 12 bases match TRBD2. This CDR3 has 15 residues. Germline assignment: CDR1 KGHSH and CDR2 LQKENI. V dropped 6 bases and J dropped 4; count of bases not matched to a gene: 5. DNA of the CDR3: TGTGCCAGCTCCGGACTAGCGGGGACTGCAGATACGCAGTATTTT. Translation gives CASSGLAGTADTQYF. Drawing the rest from reference TRBV18 and TRBJ2-3, the complete variable domain is NAGVMQNPRHLVRRRGQEARLRCSPMKGHSHVYWYRQLPEEGLKFMVYLQKENIIDESGMPKERFSAEFPKEGPSILRIQQVVRGDSAAYFCASSGLAGTADTQYFGPGTRLTVL.

This chain connects TRBV15 to TRBJ1-1; the D gene is possibly TRBD1 (6 bases). V lost 3 bases, J lost 4 bases, and 15 bases lay in between. The CDR3 is 15 residues long. The germline V gene has CDR1 LNHNV and CDR2 YYDKDF (reference sequence). The CDR3 nucleotides are TGTGCCACCAGCAGCCCGCACTCCAGGGGCACTGAAGCTTTCTTT. Translated, it gives CATSSPHSRGTEAFF.